A single sample gave rise to the 24 T cell receptor beta chains below, sequenced in a study of cytomegalovirus exposure and HLA in healthy donors. Use of 60 Vbeta and 13 Jbeta primers characterized the PCR. Sequencing was performed with immunoSEQ multiplex PCR; in TCRdb, only in-frame clones are kept and a portion is missing. The sample yields approximately 170,000 clones, under 70% seen once. The sample comprised PBMCs. Receptors originate from a woman aged 40 to 50 in good health and CMV-seropositive.

Points on this clone: The junction and the germline gene differ at one end; a read error may be behind it. The CDR3 spells CASTRALNTGELFF. The CDR3 bases are TGCGCCAGCACTCGGGCACTGAACACCGGGGAACTGTTTTTT. V usage is TRBV5-1 and J usage is TRBJ2-2; D perhaps matches TRBD2 (5 bases). Germline V gene lookup returns CDR1 SGHRS and CDR2 YFSETQ. This CDR3 has 14 amino acids.

V usage is TRBV6-1 and J usage is TRBJ1-1; 7 positions match TRBD1. The CDR3 length is 14 residues. The germline V gene encodes CDR1 MNHNS and CDR2 SASEGT. J lost 1 base, V lost 5 bases, and 4 bases had no gene match. The DNA of the CDR3 is TGTGCCAGCAGTCTGACAGGGACGAACACTGAAGCTTTCTTT. Translating it yields CASSLTGTNTEAFF.

V and J are TRBV6-6 and TRBJ1-2; D ambiguous. CDR1 and CDR2 from the germline V gene are MNHNY and SVGAGI (reference sequence). Trimming removed 6 bases at V and 7 bases at J, with 15 bases between. There are 13 residues in the CDR3. The CDR3 sequence is CASSYLGEGGYTF. The CDR3 DNA sequence: TGTGCCAGCAGCTATCTCGGGGAGGGTGGCTACACCTTC.

This chain connects TRBV7-2 to TRBJ1-5; D gene unclear. Trimming removed 5 bases from V and 7 bases from J, with 12 bases in between. This CDR3 comprises 13 residues. Germline V gives CDR1 SGHTA, CDR2 FQGNSA. In DNA, the CDR3 is TGTGCCAGCAGCACTACGGCGGGCCAGCCCCAGCATTTT. Its translation: CASSTTAGQPQHF.

This clone was detected only a few times. This chain links TRBV7-2 with TRBJ1-1, with a weak D call TRBD1 (6 bases). Trimming took off 4 bases at V and 3 bases at J, with 9 bases between the two ends. The CDR3 has 13 amino acids. The germline CDR1 and CDR2 sequences are SGHTA and FQGNSA. The CDR3 sequence is CASSWTADTEAFF. The DNA of the CDR3 is TGTGCCAGCAGCTGGACAGCCGACACTGAAGCTTTCTTT. Full variable domain (remainder filled in from reference TRBV7-2 and TRBJ1-1): GAGVSQSPSNKVTEKGKDVELRCDPISGHTALYWYRQSLGQGLEFLIYFQGNSAPDKSGLPSDRFSAERTGGSVSTLTIQRTQQEDSAVYLCASSWTADTEAFFGQGTRLTVV.

The chain links TRBV19 to TRBJ2-6; perhaps TRBD1 as D (7 bases). The V end lost 7 bases, the J end lost 0 bases, and 16 bases lay between the germline ends. This CDR3 contains 17 residues. Per germline, CDR1 LNHDA and CDR2 SQIVND (reference sequence). The CDR3 DNA sequence: TGTGCCAGTAACTCCAGGGGGGTGACCTCTGGGGCCAACGTCCTGACTTTC. It translates to CASNSRGVTSGANVLTF.

The J gene is TRBJ1-2, the V gene TRBV19; 8 nucleotides match TRBD1. V trimming: 6 bases; J trimming: 5 bases; junction bases outside the gene matches: 11. The CDR3 loop spans 15 amino acids. Germline V gene sequence: CDR1 LNHDA, CDR2 SQIVND (reference sequence). The CDR3 DNA reads as TGTGCCAGTAGATCACCCCAGGGGGCAATATATGGCTACACCTTC. It yields the protein CASRSPQGAIYGYTF.

A remark on this clone: Relative to the germline gene, one junction end is altered; a read error may explain this. The rearrangement links TRBV29-1 to TRBJ1-1; perhaps TRBD1 as D (6 bases). The germline CDR1 and CDR2 sequences are SQVTM and ANQGSEA. CDR3 length: 12 residues. This chain's CDR3 is CSFEQGGTEAFF. The CDR3 nucleotides are TGCAGCTTTGAACAGGGAGGGACTGAAGCTTTCTTT.

This clone was seen a single time. The chain is built from TRBV7-2 and TRBJ1-6, with TRBD1 identical over 7 bases. The CDR3 has 15 residues. Germline V gene sequence: CDR1 SGHTA, CDR2 FQGNSA. J lost 9 bases, V lost 6 bases, and 11 bases had no gene match. CDR3 bases: TGTGCCAGCAGTTCCCGACAGGGATTATTTTCACCCCTCCACTTT. This encodes CASSSRQGLFSPLHF.

J is TRBJ1-4 and V is TRBV7-6, with TRBD1 as a possible D gene (5 bases). Germline V gives CDR1 SGHVS, CDR2 FNYEAQ. Between the trimmed V and J ends, which lost 2 bases and 5 bases, there was a span of 9 bases. This CDR3 region has 14 residues. CDR3 amino acids: CASSLTGQNEKLFF. CDR3 nucleotides: TGTGCCAGCAGCTTAACAGGCCAAAATGAAAAACTGTTTTTT.

The gene calls are TRBV2 and TRBJ1-2; D might be TRBD1 (6 bases). V was pared by 4 bases and J by 8 bases, with 20 bases between. There are 15 residues in the CDR3. Germline CDR1 and CDR2: SNHLY and FYNNEI. The CDR3 region is CASSANREGLHGYTF. CDR3 sequence (DNA): TGTGCCAGCAGTGCTAACAGGGAGGGATTGCACGGCTACACCTTC.

This clone was counted only a few times. The chain joins TRBV9 to TRBJ2-1, with 10 positions matching TRBD2. The CDR3 consists of 16 residues. With V trimmed by 0 bases and J by 6 bases, 6 bases remained unmatched. Germline assignment: CDR1 SGDLS and CDR2 YYNGEE. The DNA for the CDR3 is TGTGCCAGCAGCGTAGCGGCTAGCGGGGGACTCAATGAGCAGTTCTTC. The encoded protein is CASSVAASGGLNEQFF.

This clone was found a few times. V is TRBV5-6 and J is TRBJ2-7; a weak D match, TRBD1 (6 bases). From germline, CDR1 is SGHDT and CDR2 YYEEEE. CDR3 length: 13 amino acids. V dropped 7 bases and J dropped 3 bases, with 14 bases sitting between them. The CDR3 coding sequence is TGTGCCAGCCGAGGGGGATTGCGCTACGAGCAGTACTTC. This encodes CASRGGLRYEQYF.

The chain couples TRBV4-1 to TRBJ2-5, with D possibly being TRBD1 (6 bases). The J call is doubtful: the DNA matches TRBJ2-7 better. Germline CDR1 is MGHRA and CDR2 is YSYEKL. The CDR3 extends over 13 amino acids. CDR3 residues: CASSQEQGYEQYF. As DNA, the CDR3 is TGCGCCAGCAGCCAGGAACAGGGCTACGAGCAGTACTTC.

This clone has only a few counts. This rearrangement joins TRBV7-2 to TRBJ2-5; 10 bases map to TRBD2. V trimming: 4 bases; J trimming: 0 bases; junction bases outside the gene matches: 11. Germline lookup yields CDR1 SGHTA and CDR2 FQGNSA. This CDR3 has 18 residues. For the CDR3, the DNA is TGTGCCAGCAGCTATACCGGGACTAGCGACCAGTACCAAGAGACCCAGTACTTC. It translates to CASSYTGTSDQYQETQYF.

V is TRBV28 and J is TRBJ2-3; TRBD1 might be the D (5 bases). V lost 7 bases to trimming and J lost 5 bases, with 16 bases between them. This CDR3 is built from 14 residues. The germline V gene encodes CDR1 MDHEN and CDR2 SYDVKM. The CDR3 DNA reads TGTGCCAGCACCTTGGGCAGGGTGGTAGATACGCAGTATTTT. Translation gives CASTLGRVVDTQYF.

The sample holds a few counts of this clone. This chain joins TRBV5-8 and TRBJ2-2; D is perhaps TRBD1 (5 bases). Germline V lookup: CDR1 SGHTS, CDR2 YDEGEE. CDR3 size: 17 residues. Trimming stripped 0 bases from V and 0 bases from J, with 12 bases between. The CDR3 DNA follows: TGTGCCAGCAGCTTGGTCACAGGTCCTGCGAACACCGGGGAGCTGTTTTTT. Encoded protein: CASSLVTGPANTGELFF.

This clone was detected only once. The chain is built from TRBV9 and TRBJ2-2; D remains unclear. There are 13 residues in the CDR3. The V gene's germline CDR1 is SGDLS and CDR2 YYNGEE. The V and J ends lost 3 bases and 2 bases respectively, with 5 bases between them. The CDR3 nucleotides are TGTGCCAGCAGCGGTAGCAACACCGGGGAGCTGTTTTTT. The encoded protein is CASSGSNTGELFF.

The chain carries TRBV6-5 and TRBJ1-5, with 7 positions matching TRBD1. Germline V gene data show CDR1 as MNHEY and CDR2 as SVGAGI. The CDR3 has 16 amino acids. The trim removed 0 bases at V and 6 bases at J, leaving 8 bases unmatched. The CDR3 sequence: CASSYSIRDSVQPQHF. DNA of the CDR3: TGTGCCAGCAGTTACTCAATCCGGGACAGCGTTCAGCCCCAGCATTTT.

The rearrangement joins TRBV10-3 to TRBJ2-3, with D possibly matching TRBD2 (5 bases). Per germline, CDR1 ENHRY and CDR2 SYGVKD. The CDR3 contains 13 residues. The V gene lost 6 bases and the J gene lost 5 bases, with 12 bases spanning the gap. CDR3 loop: CAIRKRSGDTQYF. The CDR3 DNA sequence: TGTGCCATCAGAAAGCGGTCGGGAGATACGCAGTATTTT.

The V and J genes are TRBV7-6 and TRBJ2-1; 7 positions match TRBD2. This CDR3 comprises 17 residues. The V segment lost 1 base and the J segment 6 bases; nucleotides outside the gene matches: 12. CDR1 SGHVS and CDR2 FNYEAQ come from the germline V gene. CDR3 sequence: CASSLVVGEGRFNEQFF. DNA for the CDR3: TGTGCCAGCAGCTTAGTAGTGGGGGAGGGGAGGTTCAATGAGCAGTTCTTC. The full variable domain, in which reference TRBV7-6 and TRBJ2-1 provide the parts outside the CDR3, is GAGVSQSPRYKVTKRGQDVALRCDPISGHVSLYWYRQALGQGPEFLTYFNYEAQQDKSGLPNDRFSAERPEGSISTLTIQRTEQRDSAMYRCASSLVVGEGRFNEQFFGPGTRLTVL.

This clone has just a few counts. The junction departs from germline at one end; a sequencing error may be responsible. The chain uses TRBV28 and TRBJ2-7; 13 nucleotides match TRBD2. CDR1 and CDR2 (germline): MDHEN, SYDVKM. This CDR3 spans 15 amino acids. The CDR3 region is CASRLAGGPSHEQYF. The DNA for the CDR3 is TGTGCCAGCAGACTAGCGGGAGGGCCCTCCCACGAGCAGTACTTC.

The DNA for the CDR3 is TGTGCCAGTAGTATAGCGGCGGAGAGGGGAAACACCATATATTTT. Amino acids: CASSIAAERGNTIYF. The V and J genes are TRBV19 and TRBJ1-3; no definite D call. Trimming left V 1 base short and J 4 bases short, with 11 bases between. The CDR3 is made up of 15 amino acids. The germline CDR1 and CDR2 sequences are LNHDA and SQIVND (reference sequence).

This sequence joins TRBV25-1 and TRBJ2-4; D possibly corresponds to TRBD1 (6 bases). This CDR3 is 14 amino acids long. In germline, CDR1 is MGHDK, CDR2 SYGVNS. Deletions cut 3 bases from V and 7 bases from J, with 13 bases between. The CDR3 DNA sequence: TGTGCCAGCAGTGATCCTTTTGACAGGAACATTCAGTACTTC. It specifies CASSDPFDRNIQYF.